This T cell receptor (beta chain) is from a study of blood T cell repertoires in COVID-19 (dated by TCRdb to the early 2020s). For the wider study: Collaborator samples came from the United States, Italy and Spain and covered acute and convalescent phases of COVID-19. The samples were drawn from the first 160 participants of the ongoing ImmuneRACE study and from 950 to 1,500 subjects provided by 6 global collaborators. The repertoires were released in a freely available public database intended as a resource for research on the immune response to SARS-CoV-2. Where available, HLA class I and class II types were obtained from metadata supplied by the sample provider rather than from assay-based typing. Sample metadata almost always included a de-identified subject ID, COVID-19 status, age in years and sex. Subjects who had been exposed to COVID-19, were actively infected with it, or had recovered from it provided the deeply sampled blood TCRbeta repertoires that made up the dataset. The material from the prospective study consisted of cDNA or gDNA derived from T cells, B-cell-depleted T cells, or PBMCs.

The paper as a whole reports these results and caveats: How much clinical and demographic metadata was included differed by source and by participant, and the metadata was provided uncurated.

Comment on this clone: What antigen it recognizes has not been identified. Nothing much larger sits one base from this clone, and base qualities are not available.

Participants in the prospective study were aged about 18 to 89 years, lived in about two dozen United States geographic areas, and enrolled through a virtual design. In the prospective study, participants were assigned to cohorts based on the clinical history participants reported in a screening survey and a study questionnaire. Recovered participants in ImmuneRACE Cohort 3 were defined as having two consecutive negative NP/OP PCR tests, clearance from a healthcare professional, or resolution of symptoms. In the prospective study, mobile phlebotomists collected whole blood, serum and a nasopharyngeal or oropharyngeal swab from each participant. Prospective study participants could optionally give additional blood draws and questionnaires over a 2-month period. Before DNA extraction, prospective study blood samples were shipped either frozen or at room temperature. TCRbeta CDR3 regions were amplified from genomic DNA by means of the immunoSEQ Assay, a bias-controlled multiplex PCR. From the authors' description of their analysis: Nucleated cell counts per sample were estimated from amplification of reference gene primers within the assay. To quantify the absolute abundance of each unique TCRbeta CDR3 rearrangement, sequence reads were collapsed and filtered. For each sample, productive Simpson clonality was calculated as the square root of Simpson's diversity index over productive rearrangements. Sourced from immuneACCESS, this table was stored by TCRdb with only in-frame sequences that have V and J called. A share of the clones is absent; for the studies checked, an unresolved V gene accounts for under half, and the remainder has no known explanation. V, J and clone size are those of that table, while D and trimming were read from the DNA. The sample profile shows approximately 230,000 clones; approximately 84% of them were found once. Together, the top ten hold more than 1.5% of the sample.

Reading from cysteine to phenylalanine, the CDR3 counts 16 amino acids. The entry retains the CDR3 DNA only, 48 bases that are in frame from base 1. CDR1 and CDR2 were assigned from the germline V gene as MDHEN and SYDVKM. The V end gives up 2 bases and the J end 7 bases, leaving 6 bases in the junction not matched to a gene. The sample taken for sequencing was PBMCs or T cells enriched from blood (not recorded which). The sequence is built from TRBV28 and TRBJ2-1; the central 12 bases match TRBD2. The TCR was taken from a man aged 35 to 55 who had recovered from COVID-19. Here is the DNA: TGTGCCAGCAGTTTACTGACTAGCGGGAGATATAATGAGCAGTTCTTC. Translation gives CASSLLTSGRYNEQFF.